The subject of this entry is one TCR beta chain. Its antigen is still unknown. This table comes from immunoSEQ multiplex PCR, and its TCRdb copy is limited to in-frame clones, with some not included. The profile shows about 92,000 clones, about 80% of them singletons. Looked up from germline, CDR1 is ENHRY and CDR2 is SYGVKD. Trimming shortened V by 2 bases and J by 7 bases, and 8 bases separated the two germline ends. The CDR3 has 12 amino acids. The source of the sample is a study of a mutant IDH1 vaccine in newly diagnosed glioma. Study details: Patients were pretreated with radiotherapy, temozolomide, or both, mostly both. Study-wide results and limits: A vaccine-induced immune response developed in roughly 93% of the patients.

Sample time point: baseline, week 1 (first vaccination visit). Treatment meaning: pre-vaccination baseline after standard-of-care therapy. The TCR was taken from a woman in her 50s with glioma. The V call is TRBV10-3, the J call TRBJ1-1; a weak D match, TRBD1 (6 bases). Sequencing used PBMCs, obtained from a glioma patient treated with radiotherapy, temozolomide or both. CDR3 nucleotide sequence: TGTGCCATCAGTGAGATGGACAGTGAAGCTTTCTTT. Translation: CAISEMDSEAFF.